This entry lists 14 T cell receptor beta chains sequenced from one sample in a study of T cell repertoires in cytomegalovirus infection. These receptors have no known antigen. TCRdb re-called the reads through MiXCR, storing one row per CDR3 protein. Of around 430,000 distinct CDR3 sequences detected, 42% appear once; the ten largest clones hold 43%. Sequencing was performed on cultured PBMCs, taken from culture after CMV antigen stimulation. Source of these receptors: a human donor in good health (CMV status not recorded). Some clones in this sample may be carry-over from other donors' samples.

This chain uses TRBV14 with TRBJ2-5; D remains unclear. V dropped 3 bases and J dropped 5 bases, with 10 bases sitting between them. The CDR3 totals 13 residues. The germline V gene has CDR1 SGHDN and CDR2 FVKESK. The CDR3 region has the DNA TGTGCCAGCAGCCACATTTGGGTGGAGACCCAGTACTTC. Its translation: CASSHIWVETQYF. The variable domain in full, with the rest retrieved from reference TRBV14 and TRBJ2-5, is EAGVTQFPSHSVIEKGQTVTLRCDPISGHDNLYWYRRVMGKEIKFLLHFVKESKQDESGMPNNRFLAERTGGTYSTLKVQPAELEDSGVYFCASSHIWVETQYFGPGTRLLVL.

The chain has TRBV24-1 and TRBJ2-3; 11 nucleotides match TRBD1. V shed 7 bases and J 4 bases; nucleotides not matched to a gene: 6. Germline CDR1 and CDR2: KGHDR and SFDVKD. CDR3 length: 15 residues. CDR3 in amino acids: CATSPDRGRADTQYF. The CDR3 coding sequence is TGTGCCACCAGCCCGGACAGGGGGCGCGCAGATACGCAGTATTTT.

This clonotype was observed a few times. The chain uses TRBV2 and TRBJ2-1; weak D call: TRBD2 (7 bases). V lost 4 bases and J lost 6, with 16 bases in between. CDR1 is SNHLY, CDR2 FYNNEI, per germline. The CDR3 length is 15 residues. The CDR3 DNA sequence: TGTGCCAGCAGTGTCAGTGGGGGGGCCTTCAATGAGCAGTTCTTC. Amino acid sequence: CASSVSGGAFNEQFF.

This clonotype was found a few times. In DNA, the CDR3 is TGTGCCAGCGCGAGGGGGGGACTAGCGGGACTGTATGGCACAGATACGCAGTATTTT. Translation: CASARGGLAGLYGTDTQYF. This chain joins TRBV6-1 and TRBJ2-3, with TRBD2 identical over 13 bases. The CDR3 runs 19 residues. The V gene end was trimmed by 8 bases and the J gene end by 1 base; junction bases not matched to a gene: 15. Germline V gives CDR1 MNHNS, CDR2 SASEGT.

V and J are TRBV6-1 and TRBJ2-3, with a possible D match to TRBD2 (6 bases). Trimming left V 7 bases short and J 11 bases short, with 22 bases between. The CDR3 contains 14 residues. Germline CDR1 is MNHNS and CDR2 is SASEGT. The CDR3, as DNA: TGTGCCAGCATGCCGGGACTCGCTTACTTCCAGCAGTATTTT. Its protein is CASMPGLAYFQQYF.

This clonotype was recorded a few times. V and J are TRBV6-5 and TRBJ2-7; a weak D match, TRBD1 (6 bases). The CDR3 is 15 residues long. Trimming shortened V by 4 bases and J by 3 bases, and 16 bases separated the two germline ends. CDR1 is MNHEY, CDR2 SVGAGI, per germline. The CDR3 protein is CASSSLRDNGYEQYF. The CDR3 coding sequence is TGTGCCAGCAGTTCCCTCCGGGACAACGGCTACGAGCAGTACTTC.

This chain links TRBV7-7 with TRBJ1-4, with TRBD1 matching over 7 bases. V lost 6 bases, J lost 3 bases, and 7 bases stayed unmatched. Germline V CDR1 and CDR2: SSHAT, FNYEAQ (reference sequence). This CDR3 comprises 15 residues. In DNA, the CDR3 is TGTGCCAGCAGTCCGAGACAGGGCCCTAATGAAAAACTGTTTTTT. Translated: CASSPRQGPNEKLFF.

This chain connects TRBV20-1 to TRBJ2-3; D is possibly TRBD1 or TRBD2 (6 bases each). CDR1 is DFQATT, CDR2 SNEGSKA, per germline (reference sequence). This CDR3 is built from 12 residues. The chain's CDR3 is CRMGGSADTQYF. In DNA form, the CDR3 reads TGCAGAATGGGGGGCAGCGCAGATACGCAGTATTTT.

This clonotype was seen just once. The rearrangement links TRBV10-3 to TRBJ2-7, with 9 bases matching TRBD2. The CDR3 runs 16 residues. Germline V gives CDR1 ENHRY, CDR2 SYGVKD. V trimming: 2 bases; J trimming: 4 bases; junction bases outside the gene matches: 9. CDR3 region: CAISEVGSGRQYEQYF. The CDR3 region has the DNA TGTGCCATCAGTGAGGTCGGTAGCGGGAGACAATACGAGCAGTACTTC.

This clonotype was found a few times. The chain has TRBV7-2 and TRBJ2-7, with a weak D call TRBD2 (6 bases). Per the germline V gene, CDR1 is SGHTA and CDR2 is FQGNSA. V lost 2 bases to trimming and J lost 3 bases, with 11 bases between them. The CDR3 runs to 14 residues. The CDR3 protein is CASSLSRDYYEQYF. CDR3 nucleotide sequence: TGTGCCAGCAGCTTATCGCGGGATTACTACGAGCAGTACTTC.

The chain is built from TRBV11-3 and TRBJ2-2; maybe TRBD2 (6 bases). CDR3 size: 16 residues. The germline CDR1 and CDR2 sequences are SGHNT and YENEEA. V was trimmed by 1 base and J by 1 base, leaving 10 bases between them. In nucleotides, the CDR3 is TGTGCCAGCAGCTTAGGAGTAGCGGAGAACACCGGGGAGCTGTTTTTT. This encodes CASSLGVAENTGELFF.

This clonotype came up a few times. Possible read error: a much larger clone is one base away. V is TRBV6-1 and J is TRBJ2-5; D remains unclear. The V gene's germline CDR1 is MNHNS and CDR2 SASEGT. The CDR3 runs 11 residues. Trimming removed 7 bases from V and 3 bases from J, with 6 bases in between. The CDR3 DNA follows: TGTGCCAGCAACTCTAAAGAGACCCAGTACTTC. Translation: CASNSKETQYF.

This clonotype has more than one count but fewer than ten. The chain combines TRBV7-2 with TRBJ2-1, with TRBD1 matching 7 bases. Trimming at V came to 3 bases and at J to 5 bases, leaving 4 bases not matched to a gene. There are 14 residues in the CDR3. In germline, CDR1 is SGHTA, CDR2 FQGNSA. The CDR3, as DNA: TGTGCCAGCAGCTTCCGGGACAGAAACAATGAGCAGTTCTTC. Translation: CASSFRDRNNEQFF.

This clonotype has ten or more counts. V usage is TRBV7-8 and J usage is TRBJ2-3, with 11 bases lining up with TRBD2. Germline V lookup: CDR1 SGHVS, CDR2 FQNEAQ. Trimming took 4 bases from V and 7 from J; bases not matched to a gene: 7. CDR3 size: 15 residues. The CDR3 DNA reads TGTGCCAGCAGCTCCCGACTAGCGGGAACGAATACGCAGTATTTT. Protein: CASSSRLAGTNTQYF.